The clone carrying this T cell receptor (beta chain) occurred a few times. Its target is unknown. There are 11 residues in the CDR3. Deletions cut 7 bases from V and 6 bases from J, with 9 bases between. The germline V gene encodes CDR1 MNHNS and CDR2 SASEGT. The draw of peripheral blood yielded approximately 11 milliliters from each donor. Next came a second PCR, run for 7 to 11 cycles, which used a sample-barcoded 5' primer along with a J-beta primer mix. All samples yielded 2.5 million or more CDR3-containing paired-end reads. TCRdb ran MiXCR on the 5' RACE reads and lists one entry per CDR3 protein. The table has about 1,500,000 distinct CDR3 sequences, 42% seen once. This sample was included in a study of blood T cells in healthy people across ages. Study-wide results and caveats: More naive CD4+ cells and higher diversity were found in long-lived than in aged donors.

The sequence derives from a woman aged 18 to 35 in good health. This chain joins TRBV6-1 and TRBJ1-2; maybe TRBD1 (6 bases). Sequencing was done on a sample of blood. DNA for the CDR3: TGTGCCAGCAAACAGGGAAATGGCTACACCTTC. Its translation: CASKQGNGYTF.